A single sample gave rise to the 32 T cell receptor beta chains below, sequenced in a study of blood T cell repertoires in COVID-19. Only in-frame clones appear in the TCRdb table, and some are missing; sequencing was by immunoSEQ multiplex PCR. Found here are about 350,000 clones, about 90% of them singletons; the top ten hold approximately 0.99%. Sequencing was performed on PBMCs or T cells enriched from blood (not recorded which). The receptors shown here come from a woman aged 25 to 39 who had recovered from COVID-19.

This clone showed up just once. The CDR3 spells CASSFGQPPYGYTF. The CDR3 coding sequence is TGTGCCAGCAGTTTTGGACAACCACCGTATGGCTACACCTTC. The J gene is TRBJ1-2, the V gene TRBV28; tentatively, D is TRBD1 (5 bases). With 3 bases removed from V and 5 bases from J, the gap between germline ends came to 13 bases. The CDR3 totals 14 residues. Germline V gene lookup returns CDR1 MDHEN and CDR2 SYDVKM.

This clone was seen only a few times. The V call is TRBV18, the J call TRBJ1-2; TRBD1 agrees at 12 bases. Germline CDR1 reads KGHSH; CDR2 reads LQKENI. CDR3 length: 16 amino acids. V gave up 3 bases and J gave up 5 bases; unmatched junction bases: 7. The DNA for the CDR3 is TGTGCCAGCTCACCGCAAGGGACAGGGGGCGGTTATGGCTACACCTTC. This codes for CASSPQGTGGGYGYTF.

The V gene is TRBV5-1, the J gene TRBJ2-1; D unclear. The V gene's germline CDR1 is SGHRS and CDR2 YFSETQ. V gave up 4 bases and J gave up 4 bases, with 12 bases separating them. The CDR3 runs 14 residues. CDR3: CASSTDQAYNEQFF. The CDR3 DNA reads as TGCGCCAGCAGCACTGATCAGGCGTACAATGAGCAGTTCTTC.

This clone was detected only once. The chain is built from TRBV5-4 and TRBJ2-7; 10 bases align to TRBD1. The CDR3 is made up of 15 amino acids. V shed 4 bases, J shed 4 bases, and the junction held 8 bases outside the gene matches. CDR1 is SGHNT, CDR2 YYREEE, per germline (reference sequence). The CDR3, as DNA: TGTGCCAGCAGCCCGACAGGGGGCTCTATGTACGAGCAGTACTTC. This codes for CASSPTGGSMYEQYF.

The V and J genes are TRBV9 and TRBJ2-3; weak D call: TRBD2 (7 bases). Germline CDR1 is SGDLS and CDR2 is YYNGEE. This CDR3 spans 16 amino acids. Deletions cut 4 bases from V and 1 base from J, with 16 bases between. The CDR3 DNA reads as TGTGCCAGCAGCCAACCCAGAGGGGGGGGCACAGATACGCAGTATTTT. It yields the protein CASSQPRGGGTDTQYF.

This clone was picked up a small number of times. The chain uses TRBV27 and TRBJ1-5, with D possibly TRBD1 on 5 matching bases. The CDR3 loop spans 16 amino acids. The V gene's germline CDR1 is MNHEY and CDR2 SMNVEV (reference sequence). Between the trimmed V and J ends, which lost 6 bases and 6 bases, there was a span of 21 bases. This CDR3 reads CASSPGLLRGTQPQHF. The CDR3 coding sequence is TGTGCCAGCAGCCCGGGTCTCTTAAGGGGTACTCAGCCCCAGCATTTT.

This sequence joins TRBV5-1 and TRBJ2-4; D remains unclear. This CDR3 comprises 16 residues. Between the trimmed V and J ends, which lost 4 bases and 0 bases, there was a span of 14 bases. Germline CDR1 and CDR2: SGHRS and YFSETQ. The CDR3 DNA is TGCGCCAGCAGCCCGGAGCCGGGTCTAGCCAAAAACATTCAGTACTTC. Its translation: CASSPEPGLAKNIQYF.

This sequence joins TRBV30 and TRBJ1-5; D gene unclear. There are 13 residues in the CDR3. Between the trimmed V and J ends, which lost 1 base and 0 bases, there was a span of 4 bases. The V gene's germline CDR1 is GTSNPN and CDR2 SVGIG (reference sequence). This CDR3 reads CAWSGSSNQPQHF. DNA for the CDR3: TGTGCCTGGAGTGGGAGTAGCAATCAGCCCCAGCATTTT.

V gene TRBV15 combines with J gene TRBJ1-1; D gene unclear. The germline V and J ends were trimmed by 0 bases and 5 bases, with 13 bases remaining between them. Germline V gene sequence: CDR1 LNHNV, CDR2 YYDKDF (reference sequence). The CDR3 consists of 15 residues. The CDR3 spells CATSRDLNSRTEAFF. The CDR3 nucleotides are TGTGCCACCAGCAGAGATCTGAACAGTAGGACTGAAGCTTTCTTT.

J is TRBJ2-5 and V is TRBV19; TRBD2 aligns across 14 bases. This CDR3 comprises 15 residues. Germline-derived CDR1 and CDR2 are LNHDA and SQIVND (reference sequence). The V segment lost 6 bases and the J segment 5 bases; nucleotides outside the gene matches: 5. CDR3 sequence reads: CASSRLAGGLETQYF. The CDR3 DNA reads TGTGCCAGTAGCCGACTAGCGGGGGGGCTGGAGACCCAGTACTTC. The full variable domain, its missing parts supplied by reference TRBV19 and TRBJ2-5, is DGGITQSPKYLFRKEGQNVTLSCEQNLNHDAMYWYRQDPGQGLRLIYYSQIVNDFQKGDIAEGYSVSREKKESFPLTVTSAQKNPTAFYLCASSRLAGGLETQYFGPGTRLLVL.

This rearrangement joins TRBV29-1 to TRBJ1-2; a possible D gene is TRBD1 (6 bases). Per germline, CDR1 SQVTM and CDR2 ANQGSEA. The V gene lost 7 bases and the J gene lost 2 bases, with 14 bases spanning the gap. This CDR3 comprises 13 residues. The CDR3 region is CSAKGQSNYGYTF. The DNA of the CDR3 is TGCAGCGCCAAAGGACAGAGCAACTATGGCTACACCTTC.

The table lists this clone with a few counts. This sequence joins TRBV27 and TRBJ1-5, with D hard to call. Germline CDR1 MNHEY, CDR2 SMNVEV (reference sequence). The CDR3 is made up of 17 amino acids. Trimming removed 0 bases at V and 0 bases at J, with 12 bases between. The CDR3 protein is CASSLSTHVNSNQPQHF. The CDR3 DNA is TGTGCCAGCAGTTTATCTACACACGTCAATAGCAATCAGCCCCAGCATTTT.

This clone occurred once. This chain joins TRBV7-8 and TRBJ1-1, with D hard to call. CDR3 length: 14 amino acids. Per the germline V gene, CDR1 is SGHVS and CDR2 is FQNEAQ. Trimming left V 2 bases short and J 3 bases short, with 10 bases between. The CDR3: CASSLQVGDTEAFF. CDR3 DNA sequence: TGTGCCAGCAGCTTACAGGTTGGTGACACTGAAGCTTTCTTT.

This chain uses TRBV5-1 with TRBJ1-1; 8 bases match TRBD1. The germline V gene has CDR1 SGHRS and CDR2 YFSETQ. V gave up 4 bases and J gave up 0 bases; unmatched junction bases: 5. The CDR3 runs to 15 residues. The CDR3 nucleotides read TGCGCCAGCAGCAAGGGGGACAGGATGAACACTGAAGCTTTCTTT. Encoded protein: CASSKGDRMNTEAFF.

The rearrangement joins TRBV7-2 to TRBJ1-2, with 8 nucleotides matching TRBD1. Unmatched junction bases numbered 9, after V lost 3 bases and J lost 0 bases. Germline V lookup: CDR1 SGHTA, CDR2 FQGNSA. The CDR3 extends over 17 amino acids. This CDR3 is CASSLGSGGFSNYGYTF. In nucleotides, the CDR3 is TGTGCCAGCAGCTTGGGGTCAGGGGGCTTTTCTAACTATGGCTACACCTTC.

V and J are TRBV25-1 and TRBJ1-2; D remains unclear. This CDR3 spans 15 amino acids. V was pared by 1 base and J by 4 bases, with 13 bases between. Germline V gene sequence: CDR1 MGHDK, CDR2 SYGVNS. The CDR3: CASSESPTSSYGYTF. The DNA for the CDR3 is TGTGCCAGCAGTGAATCCCCAACAAGTTCCTATGGCTACACCTTC.

The rearrangement uses TRBV12-3 or TRBV12-4 and TRBJ2-7; D unresolved. The CDR3 runs to 13 residues. V was shortened by 6 bases and J by 0 bases, with 9 bases between the two germline ends. Written as DNA, the CDR3 is TGTGCCAGCAGCCGTAAATACTCCTACGAGCAGTACTTC. Translating it yields CASSRKYSYEQYF.

The rearrangement joins TRBV27 to TRBJ1-2, with a possible D match to TRBD1 (5 bases). The V gene lost 3 bases and the J gene lost 6 bases, with 11 bases spanning the gap. CDR1 and CDR2 from the germline V gene are MNHEY and SMNVEV (reference sequence). The CDR3 loop spans 13 amino acids. DNA for the CDR3: TGTGCCAGCAGTTTCTTTTCGGGGGATGGCTACACCTTC. Its translation: CASSFFSGDGYTF.

The rearrangement joins TRBV5-1 to TRBJ1-3; TRBD1 might be the D (5 bases). The CDR3 length is 14 residues. Trimming stripped 4 bases from V and 1 base from J, with 9 bases between. Germline loops: CDR1 SGHRS, CDR2 YFSETQ. This chain's CDR3 is CASSDQGSGNTIYF. CDR3 in DNA: TGCGCCAGCAGCGACCAGGGTTCTGGAAACACCATATATTTT.

This rearrangement joins TRBV20-1 to TRBJ1-2; TRBD1 might be the D (6 bases). The V end was cut by 3 bases, the J end by 4 bases, with 9 bases between. Germline V gene lookup returns CDR1 DFQATT and CDR2 SNEGSKA (reference sequence). The CDR3 runs to 12 residues. CDR3 bases: TGCAGTGCTAGTGGGGGGCTCTATGGCTACACCTTC. Translating it yields CSASGGLYGYTF.

V gene TRBV30 combines with J gene TRBJ1-3, with D uncertain. The germline V and J ends were trimmed by 2 bases and 3 bases, with 14 bases remaining between them. CDR1 and CDR2 (germline): GTSNPN, SVGIG (reference sequence). This CDR3 has 15 amino acids. The chain's CDR3 is CAWSRRGGSGNTIYF. In nucleotides, the CDR3 is TGTGCCTGGAGTCGGCGGGGAGGGAGTGGAAACACCATATATTTT.

V is TRBV3-1 (or the pseudogene TRBV3-2) and J is TRBJ2-5; 15 nucleotides match TRBD2. Germline CDR1 reads LGHDT; CDR2 reads YNNKEL (reference sequence). The CDR3 spans 17 residues. V dropped 4 bases and J dropped 0; count of bases not matched to a gene: 3. The CDR3 nucleotides read TGTGCCAGCAGCCCGGGACTAGCGGGGGGACACCAAGAGACCCAGTACTTC. It specifies CASSPGLAGGHQETQYF.

This clone showed up just once. The J gene is TRBJ1-1, the V gene TRBV28, with D possibly matching TRBD1 (5 bases). Trimming stripped 2 bases from V and 7 bases from J, with 14 bases between. Per the germline V gene, CDR1 is MDHEN and CDR2 is SYDVKM. This CDR3 comprises 14 residues. The CDR3 spells CASSLARLGGEAFF. CDR3 DNA: TGTGCCAGCAGTTTAGCCCGGTTGGGGGGTGAAGCTTTCTTT.

The chain recombines TRBV20-1 with TRBJ2-5; D is unclear. This CDR3 spans 11 amino acids. The germline V gene encodes CDR1 DFQATT and CDR2 SNEGSKA (reference sequence). With 5 bases removed from V and 3 bases from J, the gap between germline ends came to 7 bases. This chain's CDR3 is CSAVAEETQYF. CDR3 in DNA: TGCAGTGCTGTGGCGGAAGAGACCCAGTACTTC.

The rearrangement links TRBV6-5 to TRBJ1-3, with D unclear. Germline CDR1 is MNHEY and CDR2 is SVGAGI. V was cut by 10 bases and J by 4 bases, with 11 bases left in between. The CDR3 contains 12 residues. CDR3 nucleotides: TGTGCCACCCACAGAGGGGGAAACACCATATATTTT. Its protein is CATHRGGNTIYF.

The chain uses TRBV25-1 and TRBJ1-1; 7 bases match TRBD1. Looked up from germline, CDR1 is MGHDK and CDR2 is SYGVNS. V dropped 3 bases and J dropped 1; count of bases not matched to a gene: 5. The CDR3 is 15 amino acids. CDR3 sequence: CASSDRQGQNTEAFF. CDR3 DNA sequence: TGTGCCAGCAGTGACAGACAGGGACAGAACACTGAAGCTTTCTTT.

The CDR3 protein is CASRLRSSGLRDTQYF. Written as DNA, the CDR3 is TGTGCCAGCAGGTTAAGATCTAGCGGACTCCGAGATACGCAGTATTTT. The V gene is TRBV28, the J gene TRBJ2-3, with 7 bases fitting TRBD2. The CDR3 loop spans 16 amino acids. J was trimmed by 5 bases and V by 6 bases; bases with no gene match: 14. In germline, CDR1 is MDHEN, CDR2 SYDVKM.

The V call is TRBV6-2 or TRBV6-3, the J call TRBJ1-4; 9 nucleotides agree with TRBD1. The germline V gene encodes CDR1 MNHEY and CDR2 SVGEGT. V lost 5 bases to trimming and J lost 11 bases; unmatched junction nucleotides: 3. There are 12 residues in the CDR3. CDR3 in DNA: TGTGCCAGCAGTGGACAGGGGACTAAACTGTTTTTT. Its protein product is CASSGQGTKLFF.

The chain recombines TRBV27 with TRBJ1-2; D is possibly TRBD1 (5 bases). The V end lost 6 bases, the J end lost 5 bases, and 13 bases lay between the germline ends. The CDR3 has 13 residues. Per the germline V gene, CDR1 is MNHEY and CDR2 is SMNVEV (reference sequence). CDR3 nucleotides: TGTGCCAGCAGCCCCCGGCCAGGGTATGGCTACACCTTC. Its translation is CASSPRPGYGYTF.

This clone was seen a handful of times. The V call is TRBV2, the J call TRBJ1-3; D may be TRBD1 (5 bases). The CDR3 sequence is 17 residues long. The germline V and J ends were trimmed by 3 bases and 4 bases, with 19 bases remaining between them. The germline gives CDR1 SNHLY, CDR2 FYNNEI. CDR3 sequence: CASSDVREVLRGNTIYF. The CDR3 coding sequence is TGTGCCAGCAGTGATGTCAGGGAAGTGTTGAGGGGAAACACCATATATTTT.

The rearrangement links TRBV7-2 to TRBJ2-5, with a possible D match to TRBD1 (5 bases). This CDR3 contains 15 residues. V gave up 0 bases and J gave up 2 bases, with 10 bases separating them. Germline values: CDR1 SGHTA, CDR2 FQGNSA. The DNA of the CDR3 is TGTGCCAGCAGCTTAGCGGACACAGTTCAAGAGACCCAGTACTTC. This translates into CASSLADTVQETQYF. Based on the CDR3 plus reference TRBV7-2 and TRBJ2-5, the full variable domain is GAGVSQSPSNKVTEKGKDVELRCDPISGHTALYWYRQSLGQGLEFLIYFQGNSAPDKSGLPSDRFSAERTGGSVSTLTIQRTQQEDSAVYLCASSLADTVQETQYFGPGTRLLVL.

The rearrangement links TRBV2 to TRBJ1-3, with TRBD1 as a possible D gene (6 bases). Germline V gene lookup returns CDR1 SNHLY and CDR2 FYNNEI. V lost 0 bases and J 3 bases, leaving 15 bases between the germline ends. This CDR3 region has 17 residues. Here the CDR3 reads CASSEASRGAGGNTIYF. The CDR3 DNA follows: TGTGCCAGCAGTGAAGCGTCTCGGGGGGCAGGTGGAAACACCATATATTTT.